This T cell receptor (beta chain) was profiled in a study of blood T cell repertoires in COVID-19. In the study overall: Acute and convalescent COVID-19 specimens originated in the United States, Italy and Spain. T cells, B-cell-depleted T cells, or PBMCs provided the cDNA or gDNA that served as material.

Original analysis: Counts of nucleated cells, estimated from reference gene primer amplification, were obtained. Assay used: immunoSEQ multiplex PCR; TCRdb lists only in-frame clones, some missing. V and J calls and clone size are as listed in that table; D and trimming were resolved from the DNA. The sample lists approximately 350,000 clones, around nine tenths seen once, with roughly 3.4% in the top ten. This TCR derives from a woman under 30 who had recovered from COVID-19. Material for sequencing was peripheral blood.

CDR3 residues: CASSQIGGPTDTQYF. Written as DNA, the CDR3 is TGTGCCAGCAGCCAGATCGGCGGTCCCACAGATACGCAGTATTTT. The chain is built from TRBV3-1 (or the pseudogene TRBV3-2) and TRBJ2-3; D gene unclear. Germline V gene sequence: CDR1 LGHDT, CDR2 YNNKEL (reference sequence). The V and J ends lost 3 bases and 2 bases respectively, with 12 bases between them. The CDR3 extends over 15 amino acids.